These 4 T cell receptor beta chains came from one sample sequenced in a study of T cell responses to AZD1222 COVID-19 vaccine. Sequencing was performed with immunoSEQ multiplex PCR; in TCRdb, only in-frame clones are kept and a portion is missing. The data contain 100,000 to 150,000 clones, around nine tenths of them singletons. The source was peripheral blood, collected on day 0 of AZD1222 vaccination. Receptors were obtained from an adult in good health.

The rearrangement links TRBV14 to TRBJ1-2, with D uncertain. The CDR3 spans 13 residues. Per germline, CDR1 SGHDN and CDR2 FVKESK. The V and J ends lost 0 bases and 8 bases respectively, with 10 bases between them. CDR3 DNA: TGTGCCAGCAGCCAAGATTGGCAGGCGGGCTACACCTTC. Translating it yields CASSQDWQAGYTF.

V gene TRBV6-2 or TRBV6-3 combines with J gene TRBJ1-2; D gene unclear. CDR3 length equals 11 residues. Germline CDR1 reads MNHEY; CDR2 reads SVGEGT. Trimming stripped 5 bases from V and 8 bases from J, with 9 bases between. This CDR3 is CASSNFRGYTF. As DNA, the CDR3 is TGTGCCAGCAGTAACTTCAGGGGCTACACCTTC.

V gene TRBV7-2 combines with J gene TRBJ2-6, with D possibly being TRBD2 (5 bases). This CDR3 spans 16 amino acids. Between the trimmed V and J ends, which lost 5 bases and 0 bases, there was a span of 11 bases. Per germline, CDR1 SGHTA and CDR2 FQGNSA. The CDR3 DNA sequence: TGTGCCAGCAGCCCCGGACGGGGCTCTGGGGCCAACGTCCTGACTTTC. It is translated as CASSPGRGSGANVLTF.

Here the CDR3 reads CASTFITGNTEAFF. The CDR3 nucleotides read TGTGCTAGTACTTTCATAACAGGGAACACTGAAGCTTTCTTT. The rearrangement links TRBV6-5 to TRBJ1-1; D is possibly TRBD1 (5 bases). CDR3 size: 14 residues. The V gene's germline CDR1 is MNHEY and CDR2 SVGAGI.